These 32 T cell receptor beta chains originate from one sample sequenced in a study of CD4 T cells in relation to SARS-CoV-2 and coronaviruses (dated by TCRdb to the early 2020s). CD4+ T cells from unexposed donors were collected before the COVID-19 pandemic (2011-2018). Following 10 days of culture, the EasySep CD4+ T cell isolation kit was used to isolate CD4+ T cells. Libraries were constructed by the immunoSEQ multiplex PCR assay. As stored in TCRdb, this immuneACCESS dataset retains in-frame rearrangements with V and J assigned. A fraction of the clones does not appear; measured against another copy, unresolved V genes explain less than half of the discrepancy, and the remainder lacks a known reason. This sample lists about 26,000 clones; around 75% were detected once. The leading ten clones occupy under 25% of the sample. The antigens of these receptors remain unknown. The sequencing input was CD4+ T cells from PBMCs, cultured in vitro. The receptors were sampled from a human donor in good health.

This clone was seen a single time. The genes are TRBV4-1 and TRBJ2-5; 7 bases line up with TRBD1. The CDR3 runs 14 residues. V shed 4 bases and J 5 bases; nucleotides not matched to a gene: 7. The germline gives CDR1 MGHRA, CDR2 YSYEKL. CDR3 sequence: CASSLEGARETQYF. For the CDR3, the DNA is TGCGCCAGCAGCCTAGAGGGGGCGCGGGAGACCCAGTACTTC.

This chain connects TRBV11-2 to TRBJ2-1, with D maybe TRBD1 (5 bases). Trimming stripped 4 bases from V and 9 bases from J, with 13 bases between. Germline-derived CDR1 and CDR2 are SGHAT and FQNNGV. The CDR3 is 13 residues long. In DNA form, the CDR3 reads TGTGCCAGCAGCTCTCATAGGGGCGGTGAGCAGTTCTTC. It encodes CASSSHRGGEQFF.

J is TRBJ2-7 and V is TRBV20-1, with TRBD1 matching 7 bases. The V and J ends lost 3 bases and 2 bases, in that order; junction bases with no gene match: 4. Germline CDR1 DFQATT, CDR2 SNEGSKA (reference sequence). The CDR3 has 13 residues. In DNA, the CDR3 is TGCAGTGCTAGTGGGACAGCCGCCTACGAGCAGTACTTC. It translates to CSASGTAAYEQYF.

J is TRBJ2-5 and V is TRBV5-4; 7 positions agree with TRBD1. Trimming removed 4 bases from V and 1 base from J; junction bases left unmatched: 4. Germline V lookup: CDR1 SGHNT, CDR2 YYREEE (reference sequence). The CDR3 sequence is 14 residues long. CDR3 amino acids: CASSQNRGQETQYF. In DNA, the CDR3 is TGTGCCAGCAGCCAAAACAGGGGCCAAGAGACCCAGTACTTC.

CDR3 nucleotide sequence: TGTGCCAGCAGAGTACAGGGCTATGGCTACACCTTC. Translation: CASRVQGYGYTF. The J gene is TRBJ1-2, the V gene TRBV6-5; tentative D call: TRBD1 (6 bases). Trimming pared 6 bases from V and 4 bases from J, leaving 9 bases between. This CDR3 spans 12 amino acids. Germline V gives CDR1 MNHEY, CDR2 SVGAGI.

The count of this clone is one. V usage is TRBV5-1 and J usage is TRBJ1-6; TRBD1 matches 11 bases. The V gene's germline CDR1 is SGHRS and CDR2 YFSETQ. V lost 4 bases to trimming and J lost 9 bases; unmatched junction nucleotides: 3. The CDR3 runs 14 residues. The CDR3 loop is CASSLGQGGSPLHF. In DNA, the CDR3 is TGCGCCAGCAGCCTGGGACAGGGGGGTTCACCCCTCCACTTT.

This chain connects TRBV4-1 to TRBJ1-5; 7 nucleotides agree with TRBD1. The length of the CDR3 is 14 residues. With V trimmed by 1 base and J by 7 bases, 4 bases remained unmatched. CDR1 and CDR2 from the germline V gene are MGHRA and YSYEKL. The DNA for the CDR3 is TGCGCCAGCAGCCAAGGTCAGGGGGAGCAGCCCCAGCATTTT. Translation: CASSQGQGEQPQHF.

This chain joins TRBV4-2 and TRBJ1-1; D is undetermined. CDR3 length: 12 residues. The V gene lost 2 bases and the J gene lost 5 bases, with 6 bases spanning the gap. Germline V CDR1 and CDR2: LGHNA, YNFKEQ. The CDR3 reads CASSQLGTEAFF. The CDR3 DNA reads as TGTGCCAGCAGCCAACTGGGGACTGAAGCTTTCTTT.

V and J are TRBV13 and TRBJ2-7; D tentatively reads TRBD1 or TRBD2 (6 bases each). CDR3 length: 11 amino acids. The V gene lost 5 bases and the J gene lost 7 bases, with 9 bases spanning the gap. CDR1 is PRHDT, CDR2 FYEKMQ, per germline (reference sequence). The CDR3 bases are TGTGCCAGCAGCCAGGGGAGGGAGCAGTACTTC. Encoded protein: CASSQGREQYF.

Note on this clone: At one end the junction does not follow the germline gene, possibly because of a read error. The chain has TRBV7-7 and TRBJ2-2; TRBD1 is a possible D gene (6 bases). The CDR3 runs 14 residues. Germline V CDR1 and CDR2: SSHAT, FNYEAQ (reference sequence). The DNA for the CDR3 is TGTGCTAGCAGCTTAAACAGGGACACCGGGGAGCTGTTTTTT. Amino acids: CASSLNRDTGELFF.

The chain has TRBV6-5 and TRBJ1-5; D unclear. The ends were cut back, 0 bases at V and 9 bases at J, with 12 bases in the middle. Per the germline V gene, CDR1 is MNHEY and CDR2 is SVGAGI. The CDR3 runs to 14 residues. CDR3 amino acids: CASSYSNGGRPQHF. In DNA form, the CDR3 reads TGTGCCAGCAGTTACTCCAACGGCGGGCGGCCCCAGCATTTT.

This chain joins TRBV27 and TRBJ1-1; TRBD1 matches 7 bases. The length of the CDR3 is 15 residues. The junction had 12 bases not matched to a gene; V was cut back by 5 bases and J by 6 bases. CDR1 and CDR2 (germline): MNHEY, SMNVEV (reference sequence). This CDR3 reads CASSPRSTGQSEAFF. CDR3 nucleotide sequence: TGTGCCAGCAGTCCCCGATCGACAGGGCAATCTGAAGCTTTCTTT.

The J gene is TRBJ1-2, the V gene TRBV6-6, with 7 bases lining up with TRBD1. The CDR3 covers 13 residues. Germline CDR1 MNHNY, CDR2 SVGAGI (reference sequence). V lost 5 bases, J lost 3 bases, and 3 bases stayed unmatched. CDR3 DNA: TGTGCCAGCAGTCTTGACAGGGACTATGGCTACACCTTC. Amino acids: CASSLDRDYGYTF.

The chain has TRBV28 and TRBJ2-1, with 9 bases lining up with TRBD1. This CDR3 has 14 amino acids. With V trimmed by 5 bases and J by 6 bases, 5 bases remained unmatched. CDR1 and CDR2 from the germline V gene are MDHEN and SYDVKM. The DNA for the CDR3 is TGTGCCAGCAGTGTTCGGACAGGGGCCAATGAGCAGTTCTTC. Translated, it gives CASSVRTGANEQFF.

The rearrangement joins TRBV27 to TRBJ2-7, with 8 bases lining up with TRBD1. CDR1 and CDR2 (germline): MNHEY, SMNVEV (reference sequence). This CDR3 has 15 residues. Germline trimming cut 11 bases from V and 6 bases from J; bases unmatched to any gene: 18. This chain's CDR3 is CAPRFEKTGVSEQYF. The CDR3 coding sequence is TGTGCCCCCCGGTTCGAAAAGACAGGGGTGAGCGAGCAGTACTTC.

The rearrangement uses TRBV4-2 and TRBJ1-6; D remains ambiguous. Germline assignment: CDR1 LGHNA and CDR2 YNFKEQ. This CDR3 is 14 amino acids long. V was clipped by 0 bases and J by 14 bases, with 14 bases between them. CDR3: CASSQDGGGQTLHF. The CDR3 coding sequence is TGTGCCAGCAGCCAAGACGGCGGAGGTCAGACCCTCCACTTT.

The chain couples TRBV7-2 to TRBJ2-5; D gene unclear. This CDR3 has 14 amino acids. V lost 5 bases and J lost 1, with 11 bases in between. CDR1 SGHTA and CDR2 FQGNSA come from the germline V gene. Written as DNA, the CDR3 is TGTGCCAGCAGCGGTGGGCCGGCCCAAGAGACCCAGTACTTC. This translates into CASSGGPAQETQYF. Variable domain in full (rest from reference TRBV7-2 and TRBJ2-5): GAGVSQSPSNKVTEKGKDVELRCDPISGHTALYWYRQSLGQGLEFLIYFQGNSAPDKSGLPSDRFSAERTGGSVSTLTIQRTQQEDSAVYLCASSGGPAQETQYFGPGTRLLVL.

The gene calls are TRBV2 and TRBJ1-1; the match to TRBD1 covers 7 bases. The ends lost 6 bases at V and 1 base at J; junction bases unmatched: 2. This CDR3 comprises 13 residues. Germline V CDR1 and CDR2: SNHLY, FYNNEI. The CDR3 loop reads CASSRQGNTEAFF. CDR3 DNA sequence: TGTGCCAGCAGCAGACAGGGGAACACTGAAGCTTTCTTT.

The J gene is TRBJ1-6, the V gene TRBV5-1; possibly TRBD1 for D (6 bases). The CDR3 has 15 residues. Trimming removed 4 bases at V and 8 bases at J, with 16 bases between. The germline gives CDR1 SGHRS, CDR2 YFSETQ. The CDR3: CASSKKTGGDSPLHF. The CDR3 DNA reads TGCGCCAGCAGCAAGAAGACAGGTGGTGATTCACCCCTCCACTTT.

The V and J genes are TRBV27 and TRBJ2-4; 10 positions agree with TRBD2. J lost 0 bases, V lost 4 bases, and 9 bases had no gene match. The CDR3 consists of 18 residues. The germline V gene encodes CDR1 MNHEY and CDR2 SMNVEV (reference sequence). CDR3 DNA sequence: TGTGCCAGCAGTTCTCATGGACTAGCGGTACTAGCCAAAAACATTCAGTACTTC. This translates into CASSSHGLAVLAKNIQYF.

This clone was picked up a small number of times. This chain uses TRBV10-3 with TRBJ2-3; TRBD2 agrees at 9 bases. The CDR3 contains 15 residues. Losses at the gene ends were 4 bases for V and 2 bases for J; bases not matched to a gene: 4. Germline assignment: CDR1 ENHRY and CDR2 SYGVKD. The CDR3 region is CAISGASGDTDTQYF. CDR3 DNA sequence: TGTGCCATCAGTGGGGCTAGCGGGGACACAGATACGCAGTATTTT.

This clone was observed a single time. The chain uses TRBV9 and TRBJ2-1, with 9 bases matching TRBD2. The CDR3 is 16 amino acids. The V gene's germline CDR1 is SGDLS and CDR2 YYNGEE. The J segment lost 2 bases and the V segment lost 0 bases, leaving 3 bases of the junction unmatched. The CDR3 bases are TGTGCCAGCAGCGTAGATGAGCGGGGGGCCTACAATGAGCAGTTCTTC. Translating gives CASSVDERGAYNEQFF.

The chain joins TRBV11-2 to TRBJ2-1, with 8 bases that match TRBD2. Germline CDR1 SGHAT, CDR2 FQNNGV. The J segment lost 4 bases and the V segment lost 1 base, leaving 9 bases of the junction unmatched. This CDR3 is 17 amino acids long. The DNA of the CDR3 is TGTGCCAGCAGCTTAGTGGCTAGCGGGCCGCTTTACAATGAGCAGTTCTTC. This codes for CASSLVASGPLYNEQFF.

The V gene is TRBV5-1, the J gene TRBJ2-1; TRBD2 agrees at 14 bases. Germline V gene lookup returns CDR1 SGHRS and CDR2 YFSETQ. The CDR3 has 15 residues. The V segment lost 4 bases and the J segment 6 bases; nucleotides outside the gene matches: 3. This chain's CDR3 is CASSDGTSGSNEQFF. DNA for the CDR3: TGCGCCAGCAGCGACGGGACTAGCGGGAGCAATGAGCAGTTCTTC.

This sequence joins TRBV18 and TRBJ2-7, with TRBD1 matching over 8 bases. The J segment lost 2 bases and the V segment lost 3 bases, leaving 6 bases of the junction unmatched. Looked up from germline, CDR1 is KGHSH and CDR2 is LQKENI. The length of the CDR3 is 15 residues. The CDR3 region is CASSPSTGAAYEQYF. CDR3 nucleotide sequence: TGTGCCAGCTCACCTTCGACAGGGGCGGCCTACGAGCAGTACTTC.

The gene calls are TRBV9 and TRBJ1-1; 7 bases align to TRBD1. Per the germline V gene, CDR1 is SGDLS and CDR2 is YYNGEE. The CDR3 is made up of 13 amino acids. Trimming cost V 4 bases and J 5 bases; bases outside gene matches: 5. The CDR3 DNA sequence: TGTGCCAGCAGCCGACAGGGCGGTACTGAAGCTTTCTTT. It is translated as CASSRQGGTEAFF.

The chain is built from TRBV19 and TRBJ2-2, with D unresolved. Germline lookup yields CDR1 LNHDA and CDR2 SQIVND (reference sequence). V was pared by 4 bases and J by 5 bases, with 17 bases between. CDR3 length equals 16 residues. The CDR3 coding sequence is TGTGCCAGTAGTAGTGCTGGGTGGTATAGAACCGGGGAGCTGTTTTTT. This encodes CASSSAGWYRTGELFF.

The V and J genes are TRBV9 and TRBJ1-1; D might be TRBD1 (5 bases). This CDR3 has 15 residues. V lost 3 bases and J lost 5, with 17 bases in between. Germline assignment: CDR1 SGDLS and CDR2 YYNGEE. The CDR3 bases are TGTGCCAGCAGCGCCTTGGGGGGGGTCGGTACTGAAGCTTTCTTT. Translated: CASSALGGVGTEAFF.

The chain is built from TRBV5-6 and TRBJ2-7; 8 nucleotides agree with TRBD1. Trimming at V came to 7 bases and at J to 3 bases, leaving 9 bases not matched to a gene. The CDR3 is 14 amino acids. Per germline, CDR1 SGHDT and CDR2 YYEEEE. The CDR3 loop reads CASRTLGQGYEQYF. CDR3 in DNA: TGTGCCAGCCGCACCTTAGGACAGGGCTACGAGCAGTACTTC.

V is TRBV6-5 and J is TRBJ2-2; unclear D gene. Germline assignment: CDR1 MNHEY and CDR2 SVGAGI. The CDR3 sequence is 13 residues long. V was pared by 0 bases and J by 8 bases, with 7 bases between. CDR3: CASSYSAGGELFF. The DNA for the CDR3 is TGTGCCAGCAGTTACTCTGCCGGTGGGGAGCTGTTTTTT.

The genes are TRBV29-1 and TRBJ2-7; tentatively, D is TRBD1 (6 bases). From germline, CDR1 is SQVTM and CDR2 ANQGSEA. Trimming pared 3 bases from V and 6 bases from J, leaving 15 bases between. The CDR3 length is 13 residues. The DNA for the CDR3 is TGCAGCGTTGATGACAGGTCTAGAGGCGAGCAGTACTTC. Translation gives CSVDDRSRGEQYF.

This clone has just one count. The same CDR3 is also encoded by other DNA sequences in this sample. V and J are TRBV20-1 and TRBJ2-7, with D maybe TRBD2 (6 bases). V was shortened by 3 bases and J by 7 bases, with 10 bases between the two germline ends. Germline V CDR1 and CDR2: DFQATT, SNEGSKA (reference sequence). This CDR3 contains 11 residues. As DNA, the CDR3 is TGCAGTGCTAGTGCGGCGGGGGAGCAGTACTTC. Encoded protein: CSASAAGEQYF.